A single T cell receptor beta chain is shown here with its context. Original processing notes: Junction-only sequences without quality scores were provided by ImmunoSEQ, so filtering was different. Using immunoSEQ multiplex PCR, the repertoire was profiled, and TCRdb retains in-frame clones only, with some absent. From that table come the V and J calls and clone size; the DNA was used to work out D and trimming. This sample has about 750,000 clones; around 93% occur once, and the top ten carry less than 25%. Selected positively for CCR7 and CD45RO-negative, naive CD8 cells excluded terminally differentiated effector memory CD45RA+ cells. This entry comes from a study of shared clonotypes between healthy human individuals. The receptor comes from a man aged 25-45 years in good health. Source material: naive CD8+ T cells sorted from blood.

The CDR3 loop reads CASSPWTSSTDTQYF. The CDR3 DNA is TGTGCCAGCAGTCCCTGGACGTCTAGCACAGATACGCAGTATTTT. The chain joins TRBV7-8 to TRBJ2-3; D gene unclear. CDR3 length: 15 amino acids. V shed 6 bases and J shed 0 bases, with 13 bases lying between them. Germline V CDR1 and CDR2: SGHVS, FQNEAQ.